The present T cell receptor (beta chain) was sequenced within a study of blood T cell repertoires in COVID-19 (dated by TCRdb to 2018 to 2020). Background on the whole study: Collaborator samples came from the United States, Italy and Spain and covered acute and convalescent phases of COVID-19. The samples were drawn from two sources: the first 160 participants of the ongoing ImmuneRACE study, and over 950 subjects contributed by 6 global collaborators. A freely available public database, intended as a resource for researchers studying the immune response to SARS-CoV-2, is where the repertoires were released. Where HLA class I and class II types were available, the types were taken from metadata supplied by the sample provider, not from assay-based typing. The material from the prospective study consisted of cDNA or gDNA derived from T cells, B-cell-depleted T cells, or PBMCs. Sample metadata almost always included a de-identified subject ID, COVID-19 status, age in years and sex. The dataset comprised deeply sampled blood TCRbeta repertoires from subjects exposed to, actively infected with, or recovered from COVID-19.

Study-wide conclusions, independent of this receptor: Clinical and demographic metadata were provided uncurated, with the amount varying by source and participant.

As to this clone: The specificity of this receptor is unknown. Base qualities are missing; no much larger clone stands one base away.

TCRbeta CDR3 regions were amplified from genomic DNA by means of the immunoSEQ Assay, a bias-controlled multiplex PCR. The authors' analysis ran thus. The number of nucleated cells in each sample was estimated by amplification of reference gene primers within the assay. To quantify the absolute abundance of each unique TCRbeta CDR3 rearrangement, sequence reads were collapsed and filtered. For each sample, productive Simpson clonality was calculated as the square root of Simpson's diversity index across productive rearrangements. Imported from immuneACCESS, the table was reduced by TCRdb to in-frame sequences with V and J called. These copies leave out some clones; in studies compared against another copy, an unresolved V gene accounts for under half, and the cause of the remainder is not known. From that table come the V and J calls and clone size; the DNA was used to work out D and trimming. The sample contains about 270,000 clones, 75% to 95% of them found a single time. The ten largest clonotypes hold approximately 3% of the sample.

Participants in the prospective study were aged about 18 to 95 years, lived in 24 United States geographic areas, and enrolled through a virtual design. Cohort assignment in the prospective study relied on participant-reported clinical history from a screening survey and a study questionnaire. Exposed participants had been in contact with someone with a PCR-confirmed or clinician-diagnosed COVID-19 case within 2 weeks of study entry. In the prospective study, whole blood, serum and a nasopharyngeal or oropharyngeal swab were collected from each participant by mobile phlebotomists. Participants in the prospective study had the option to provide additional blood draws and questionnaires over a roughly 2-month period. Blood samples from the prospective study were shipped frozen or at room temperature prior to DNA extraction. The source material was PBMCs or T cells enriched from blood (not recorded which). The receptor was isolated from a man aged 35 to 55 who had been exposed to COVID-19.

CDR3 loop: CASSLDVTGNEKLFF. The nucleotide sequence reads as follows: TGTGCCAGCAGCTTAGATGTAACGGGTAATGAAAAACTGTTTTTT. The chain joins TRBV11-2 to TRBJ1-4, with the identity of the D gene unclear. Sequences SGHAT (CDR1) and FQNNGV (CDR2) are obtained from the germline V gene. V gives up 0 bases and J gives up 4 bases, and the segment between their germline ends measures 9 bases. The CDR3 goes from the cysteine to the phenylalanine over 15 residues. The kept DNA is CDR3 alone, 45 bases in frame from the first base.